The clone carrying this T cell receptor beta chain was observed a few times. The antigen is undetermined. Researchers reported that TCR beta cDNA libraries carried unique molecular identifiers. From the PCR reads, TCRdb called clonotypes with MiXCR, one entry per CDR3 protein. The table includes about 800,000 distinct CDR3 sequences, 25% to 30% detected once. The sample comes from a study of post-analysis software for immune sequencing data. The overall study: Relapsing-remitting, secondary progressive and progressive-relapsing multiple sclerosis courses were included.

Findings and limits, study-wide: Controls had significantly higher normalized Chao1 diversity than multiple sclerosis patients. There were about 5 TRBV segments more frequent in patients than controls, and TRBV5-6, TRBV5-1 and TRBV20-1 were among them. Under F measure analysis, samples from one preparation batch co-clustered strongly.

Germline lookup yields CDR1 MNHEY and CDR2 SMNVEV (reference sequence). V was cut by 2 bases and J by 8 bases, with 12 bases left in between. CDR3 length equals 13 residues. The origin of this receptor is a girl aged 10 to 17 with multiple sclerosis. Sequencing used blood. The chain joins TRBV27 to TRBJ1-2; D gene ambiguous. CDR3 in amino acids: CASSLDSRTGYTF. CDR3 DNA: TGTGCCAGCAGTTTAGACTCCCGCACCGGCTACACCTTC.